This T cell receptor (beta chain) was sequenced for a study of blood T cell repertoires in COVID-19. Study information: Samples taken during acute and convalescent COVID-19 were collected in the United States, Italy and Spain. The analysed material was cDNA or gDNA that came from T cells, B-cell-depleted T cells, or PBMCs.

Germline-derived CDR1 and CDR2 are SQVTM and ANQGSEA. This CDR3 has 13 residues. V was shortened by 5 bases and J by 1 base, with 11 bases between the two germline ends. Clones were read by immunoSEQ multiplex PCR, and TCRdb kept only the in-frame ones, dropping some. The sample shows roughly 120,000 clones, approximately 80% of them seen only once. This receptor was identified in a man between 65 and 79 years old with acute or convalescent COVID-19. Sequenced material: peripheral blood. The gene calls are TRBV29-1 and TRBJ1-1; TRBD1 might be the D (5 bases). This CDR3 reads CSVLDSTNTEAFF. The CDR3 DNA reads as TGCAGCGTTCTTGACAGCACGAACACTGAAGCTTTCTTT.